This T cell receptor beta chain came from a study of T cell responses to AZD1222 COVID-19 vaccine. The study's findings and limits: Most donors were white British, females outnumbered males, and clonal diversity was possibly underestimated. Spike-specific TCR breadth and depth rose after two AZD1222 doses.

V lost 0 bases, J lost 14 bases, and 8 bases stayed unmatched. The CDR3 is 14 residues long. Germline CDR1 is SGHAT and CDR2 is FQNNGV. The repertoire was sequenced with immunoSEQ multiplex PCR; TCRdb's copy has only in-frame clones and lacks some. This repertoire shows roughly 160,000 clones, about nine tenths found once; its top ten account for 1.5% to 2%. As to this clone: The antigen remains unidentified.

The clonotype comes from an adult in good health. The sequenced sample was peripheral blood, obtained on day 0 of AZD1222 vaccination. The genes are TRBV11-2 and TRBJ1-4, with 8 bases matching TRBD1. The CDR3 here is CASSLEKVTGVLFF. The CDR3 nucleotides read TGTGCCAGCAGCTTAGAGAAAGTGACAGGGGTGCTGTTTTTT. The variable domain in full, with the rest retrieved from reference TRBV11-2 and TRBJ1-4, is EAGVAQSPRYKIIEKRQSVAFWCNPISGHATLYWYQQILGQGPKLLIQFQNNGVVDDSQLPKDRFSAERLKGVDSTLKIQPAKLEDSAVYLCASSLEKVTGVLFFGSGTQLSVL.